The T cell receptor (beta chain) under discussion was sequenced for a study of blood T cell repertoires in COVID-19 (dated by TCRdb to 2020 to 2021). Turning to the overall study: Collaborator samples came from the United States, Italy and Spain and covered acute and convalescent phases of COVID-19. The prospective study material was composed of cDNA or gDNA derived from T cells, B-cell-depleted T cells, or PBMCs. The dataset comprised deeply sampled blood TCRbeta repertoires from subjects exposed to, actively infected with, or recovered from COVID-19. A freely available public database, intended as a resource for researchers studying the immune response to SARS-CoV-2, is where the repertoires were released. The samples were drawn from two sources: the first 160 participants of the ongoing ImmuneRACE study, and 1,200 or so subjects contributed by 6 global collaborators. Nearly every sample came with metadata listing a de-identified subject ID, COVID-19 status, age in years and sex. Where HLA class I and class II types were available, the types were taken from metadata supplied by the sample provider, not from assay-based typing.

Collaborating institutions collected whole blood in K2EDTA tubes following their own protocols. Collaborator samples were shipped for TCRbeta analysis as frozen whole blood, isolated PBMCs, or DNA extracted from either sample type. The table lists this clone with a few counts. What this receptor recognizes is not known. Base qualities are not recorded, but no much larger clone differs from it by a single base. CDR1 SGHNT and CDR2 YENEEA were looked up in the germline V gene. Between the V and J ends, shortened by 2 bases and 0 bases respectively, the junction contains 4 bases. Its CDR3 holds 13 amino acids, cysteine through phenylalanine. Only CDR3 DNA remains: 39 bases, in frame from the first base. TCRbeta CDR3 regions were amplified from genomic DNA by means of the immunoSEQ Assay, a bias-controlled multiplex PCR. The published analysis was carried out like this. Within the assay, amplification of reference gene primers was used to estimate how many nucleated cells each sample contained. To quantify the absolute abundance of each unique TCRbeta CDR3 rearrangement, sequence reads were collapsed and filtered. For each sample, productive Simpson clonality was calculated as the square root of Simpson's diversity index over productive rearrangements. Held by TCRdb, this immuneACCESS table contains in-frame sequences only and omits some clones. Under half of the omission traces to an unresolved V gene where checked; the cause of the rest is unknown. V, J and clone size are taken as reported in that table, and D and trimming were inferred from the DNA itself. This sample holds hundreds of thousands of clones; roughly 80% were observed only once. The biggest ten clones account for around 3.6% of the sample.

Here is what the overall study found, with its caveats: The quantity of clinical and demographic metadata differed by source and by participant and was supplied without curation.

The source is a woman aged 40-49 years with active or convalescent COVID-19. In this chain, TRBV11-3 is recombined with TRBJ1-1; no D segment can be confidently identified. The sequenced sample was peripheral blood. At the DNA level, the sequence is TGTGCCAGCAGCTTATATCTGAACACTGAAGCTTTCTTT. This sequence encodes CASSLYLNTEAFF.